This T cell receptor (beta chain) was retrieved from a study of blood T cell repertoires in COVID-19. For the study at large: In each case, the material was cDNA or gDNA derived from T cells, B-cell-depleted T cells, or PBMCs.

TCRdb keeps only in-frame clones here, not all; method: immunoSEQ multiplex PCR. The table includes 250,000 or so clones, around 84% detected once. There are 18 residues in the CDR3. Germline V gene lookup returns CDR1 SGHRS and CDR2 YFSETQ. V lost 0 bases, J lost 4 bases, and 13 bases stayed unmatched. Sequencing was done on a sample of peripheral blood. The sequence derives from a woman in her forties who had recovered from COVID-19. The V gene is TRBV5-1, the J gene TRBJ2-1; 7 bases line up with TRBD1. CDR3 DNA: TGCGCCAGCAGCTTGGGATTAATCGGGCCAGGGGGTTACAATGAGCAGTTCTTC. Translated: CASSLGLIGPGGYNEQFF.